This T cell receptor (beta chain) was profiled in a study of cytomegalovirus exposure and HLA in healthy donors. About the study: Counted in an early data release were 75 million to 85 million unique TCRs from HLA-typed donors.

This CDR3 is 17 amino acids long. V dropped 3 bases and J dropped 1; count of bases not matched to a gene: 11. Germline assignment: CDR1 MRHNA and CDR2 SNTAGT. PCR amplification relied on 60 Vbeta primers (plus 13 Jbeta primers). TCRdb's table, derived via immunoSEQ multiplex PCR, lists solely in-frame clones and lacks some. Of around 190,000 clones in the sample, about 80% were seen once. As for this clone: Its matching antigen is unknown.

Regarding the study as a whole: Only CMV serostatus was available as immune exposure information. Some public TCRs appeared in many individuals, while most sequences were rare.

V and J are TRBV6-4 and TRBJ2-7; 8 bases fit TRBD2. This sequence was found in a woman in her fifties or sixties in good health and CMV-seronegative. The specimen was PBMCs. CDR3: CASSEVSCAGGSYEQYF. Here the CDR3 DNA reads TGTGCCAGCAGTGAGGTGAGCTGTGCGGGAGGATCCTACGAGCAGTACTTC.